The present TCR beta chain was sequenced within a study of shared clonotypes between healthy human individuals. General observations from the study: All-four-donor shared clonotypes had higher generation probabilities than non-shared clonotypes did.

The CDR3 runs to 14 residues. Germline CDR1 reads MNHNY; CDR2 reads SVGAGI (reference sequence). The V segment lost 4 bases and the J segment 7 bases; nucleotides outside the gene matches: 7. Naive CD8 isolation took CD45RO-negative cells positively selected for CCR7 and excluded terminally differentiated effector memory CD45RA+ cells. Comments on this clone: Its specificity is unknown.

TCRdb's copy holds only in-frame clones and misses some; the assay was immunoSEQ multiplex PCR. In the table there are around 2,000,000 clones, about 95% of which are singletons. The chain recombines TRBV6-6 with TRBJ2-7; 10 bases map to TRBD2. The sequenced sample was naive CD8+ T cells sorted from blood. The clonotype originates from a man aged 18 to 29 in good health. The CDR3 region is CASSWTSGPGEQYF. In DNA form, the CDR3 reads TGTGCCAGCAGTTGGACTAGCGGTCCGGGTGAGCAGTACTTC.